These 28 T cell receptor beta chains originate from one sample sequenced in a study of shared clonotypes between healthy human individuals. Assay: immunoSEQ multiplex PCR; the TCRdb copy retains only in-frame clones and omits some. The sample records some 1,600,000 clones, 95% to 99% being singletons. The sample consisted of naive CD4+ T cells sorted from blood. Subset specified: CD45RA+ positively selected. All receptors derive from a man younger than 40 in good health.

The genes are TRBV6-5 and TRBJ2-7; 7 bases fit TRBD1. Germline CDR1 reads MNHEY; CDR2 reads SVGAGI. V gave up 6 bases and J gave up 6 bases; unmatched junction bases: 8. CDR3 length equals 13 residues. DNA of the CDR3: TGTGCCAGCAGACAGGGACAGTTCTCCGAGCAGTACTTC. This translates into CASRQGQFSEQYF.

Only one count was recorded for this clone. The V and J genes are TRBV27 and TRBJ2-5; TRBD2 agrees at 11 bases. With V trimmed by 4 bases and J by 9 bases, 25 bases remained unmatched. The CDR3 runs 20 residues. The germline CDR1 and CDR2 sequences are MNHEY and SMNVEV (reference sequence). CDR3 protein: CASSSSRTGTSGERARAQYF. The CDR3 coding sequence is TGTGCCAGCAGTTCAAGCCGTACCGGGACTAGCGGAGAGAGAGCAAGGGCCCAGTACTTC.

The gene calls are TRBV7-2 and TRBJ1-5, with a possible D match to TRBD1 (5 bases). V gave up 0 bases and J gave up 4 bases, with 13 bases separating them. The CDR3 is made up of 16 amino acids. Germline CDR1 reads SGHTA; CDR2 reads FQGNSA. CDR3 loop: CASSLARARENQPQHF. The CDR3 DNA is TGTGCCAGCAGCTTAGCGCGGGCCAGGGAAAATCAGCCCCAGCATTTT.

J is TRBJ2-7 and V is TRBV7-7; tentatively, D is TRBD2 (8 bases). The CDR3 runs to 16 residues. V dropped 0 bases and J dropped 9 bases, with 21 bases sitting between them. CDR1 is SSHAT, CDR2 FNYEAQ, per germline (reference sequence). CDR3 in DNA: TGTGCCAGCAGCTTAGCCAACAGGGGCCCGGGGGGGGTGCAGTACTTC. Translating it yields CASSLANRGPGGVQYF.

The rearrangement joins TRBV2 to TRBJ1-5; D remains unclear. The CDR3 covers 14 residues. From germline, CDR1 is SNHLY and CDR2 FYNNEI. V gave up 3 bases and J gave up 3 bases, with 9 bases separating them. CDR3 sequence (DNA): TGTGCCAGCAGTGAGGAGGGCTCCAATCAGCCCCAGCATTTT. As protein: CASSEEGSNQPQHF.

This chain uses TRBV19 with TRBJ2-2; perhaps TRBD2 as D (5 bases). Trimming stripped 3 bases from V and 4 bases from J, with 12 bases between. CDR1 is LNHDA, CDR2 SQIVND, per germline (reference sequence). The CDR3 sequence is 15 residues long. The DNA for the CDR3 is TGTGCCAGTAGTATTTGGCGGAGGAGCACCGGGGAGCTGTTTTTT. Translating gives CASSIWRRSTGELFF.

The rearrangement uses TRBV28 and TRBJ2-7; TRBD2 aligns across 10 bases. Germline V gives CDR1 MDHEN, CDR2 SYDVKM. The J segment lost 4 bases and the V segment lost 5 bases, leaving 8 bases of the junction unmatched. The CDR3 consists of 15 residues. CDR3 loop: CASSPLPAGGYEQYF. In DNA, the CDR3 is TGTGCCAGCAGTCCCCTACCAGCGGGAGGGTACGAGCAGTACTTC.

The chain employs TRBV7-2 and TRBJ2-7; 7 bases align to TRBD2. V lost 5 bases, J lost 1 base, and 8 bases stayed unmatched. This CDR3 comprises 15 residues. The V gene's germline CDR1 is SGHTA and CDR2 FQGNSA. Here the CDR3 DNA reads TGTGCCAGCAGCCCCGGGAGGCTCAGTTCCTACGAGCAGTACTTC. Protein sequence: CASSPGRLSSYEQYF.

This rearrangement joins TRBV6-4 to TRBJ1-2, with D unclear. V shed 9 bases and J shed 1 base, with 12 bases lying between them. The germline gives CDR1 MRHNA, CDR2 SNTAGT. The CDR3 runs 13 residues. Here the CDR3 reads CARRRVGNYGYTF. The CDR3 region has the DNA TGTGCCAGAAGGCGGGTGGGTAACTATGGCTACACCTTC.

A word on this clone: The sample has other DNA sequences that encode this CDR3 too. The chain carries TRBV18 and TRBJ1-5; D may be TRBD1 (5 bases). The CDR3 sequence is 13 residues long. V was trimmed by 3 bases and J by 5 bases, leaving 8 bases between them. Germline CDR1 and CDR2: KGHSH and LQKENI. CDR3 bases: TGTGCCAGCTCACCTCCAGGGTATCAGCCCCAGCATTTT. Amino acids: CASSPPGYQPQHF.

The genes are TRBV6-5 and TRBJ2-1, with TRBD2 identical over 8 bases. CDR1 MNHEY and CDR2 SVGAGI come from the germline V gene. V was clipped by 7 bases and J by 9 bases; unmatched bases: 8. The CDR3 is 13 residues long. The CDR3 region is CASNVAGHGEQFF. The CDR3 region has the DNA TGTGCCAGCAATGTAGCGGGACATGGTGAGCAGTTCTTC.

The chain uses TRBV2 and TRBJ1-2, with 7 bases aligning to TRBD1. J gave up 7 bases and V 5 bases, and 7 bases lay outside the gene matches. This CDR3 region has 13 residues. Germline assignment: CDR1 SNHLY and CDR2 FYNNEI. CDR3 sequence (DNA): TGTGCCAGCAGTCCCGGGAGGGGGCTTGGCTACACCTTC. Translating gives CASSPGRGLGYTF.

The chain uses TRBV18 and TRBJ2-2; D uncertain. Trimming removed 3 bases at V and 5 bases at J, with 7 bases between. CDR1 is KGHSH, CDR2 LQKENI, per germline. This CDR3 comprises 13 residues. The CDR3 DNA is TGTGCCAGCTCACCTCTAGAAACCGGGGAGCTGTTTTTT. This translates into CASSPLETGELFF.

In its sample, this clone was seen once. The chain combines TRBV18 with TRBJ1-1; 8 nucleotides match TRBD1. The germline gives CDR1 KGHSH, CDR2 LQKENI. Losses at the gene ends were 1 base for V and 3 bases for J; bases not matched to a gene: 10. The CDR3 is 17 residues long. CDR3 region: CASSPRQTGELYTEAFF. In DNA form, the CDR3 reads TGTGCCAGCTCACCACGCCAGACAGGGGAGTTGTACACTGAAGCTTTCTTT.

The chain is built from TRBV5-6 and TRBJ2-3; the D gene is possibly TRBD1 (8 bases). Germline V lookup: CDR1 SGHDT, CDR2 YYEEEE. V lost 3 bases and J 4 bases, leaving 15 bases between the germline ends. The length of the CDR3 is 15 residues. In DNA form, the CDR3 reads TGTGCCAGCAGCTGGACAGGGAGGGTCGCAGATACGCAGTATTTT. Protein: CASSWTGRVADTQYF. Supplemented by reference TRBV5-6 and TRBJ2-3, the full variable domain reads DAGVTQSPTHLIKTRGQQVTLRCSPKSGHDTVSWYQQALGQGPQFIFQYYEEEERQRGNFPDRFSGHQFPNYSSELNVNALLLGDSALYLCASSWTGRVADTQYFGPGTRLTVL.

V gene TRBV18 combines with J gene TRBJ1-1; D not certain. The CDR3 has 14 amino acids. V lost 4 bases to trimming and J lost 0 bases, with 9 bases between them. Germline CDR1 is KGHSH and CDR2 is LQKENI. CDR3 coding DNA: TGTGCCAGCTCACACGGGGAGATGAACACTGAAGCTTTCTTT. This codes for CASSHGEMNTEAFF.

This rearrangement joins TRBV29-1 to TRBJ1-1; TRBD1 is a possible D gene (6 bases). From germline, CDR1 is SQVTM and CDR2 ANQGSEA. The CDR3 runs 14 residues. Trimming stripped 5 bases from V and 5 bases from J, with 18 bases between. CDR3 sequence (DNA): TGCAGCGTTAAAACGACAGGCCTGGGGACTGAAGCTTTCTTT. It yields the protein CSVKTTGLGTEAFF.

CDR3 sequence reads: CASSLWRFTGELFF. The CDR3 DNA reads as TGTGCCAGCAGTTTATGGCGGTTTACCGGGGAGCTGTTTTTT. This rearrangement joins TRBV27 to TRBJ2-2; no clear D gene. The germline V gene encodes CDR1 MNHEY and CDR2 SMNVEV (reference sequence). The V and J ends lost 1 base and 5 bases respectively, with 8 bases between them. The CDR3 loop spans 14 amino acids.

This clone was observed once. The chain couples TRBV19 to TRBJ2-1; D not resolved. The CDR3 length is 15 residues. Germline V lookup: CDR1 LNHDA, CDR2 SQIVND (reference sequence). The germline V and J ends were trimmed by 5 bases and 5 bases, with 16 bases remaining between them. The CDR3 spells CASSRSPRVDNEQFF. CDR3 sequence (DNA): TGTGCCAGTAGTCGGTCACCTAGGGTCGACAATGAGCAGTTCTTC. The full variable domain, rest sourced from reference TRBV19 and TRBJ2-1, is DGGITQSPKYLFRKEGQNVTLSCEQNLNHDAMYWYRQDPGQGLRLIYYSQIVNDFQKGDIAEGYSVSREKKESFPLTVTSAQKNPTAFYLCASSRSPRVDNEQFFGPGTRLTVL.

The chain is built from TRBV9 and TRBJ1-5; 7 nucleotides match TRBD1. The germline V gene has CDR1 SGDLS and CDR2 YYNGEE. Unmatched junction bases numbered 6, after V lost 3 bases and J lost 6 bases. The CDR3 spans 14 residues. The CDR3 loop reads CASSATGSSQPQHF. Here the CDR3 DNA reads TGTGCCAGCAGCGCGACAGGGTCGAGTCAGCCCCAGCATTTT. Looking up the rest from reference TRBV9 and TRBJ1-5 gives the full variable domain: DSGVTQTPKHLITATGQRVTLRCSPRSGDLSVYWYQQSLDQGLQFLIQYYNGEERAKGNILERFSAQQFPDLHSELNLSSLELGDSALYFCASSATGSSQPQHFGDGTRLSIL.

J is TRBJ2-7 and V is TRBV7-9; D remains unclear. V lost 1 base and J lost 2, with 6 bases in between. This CDR3 spans 13 amino acids. Germline loops: CDR1 SEHNR, CDR2 FQNEAQ (reference sequence). The CDR3 nucleotides are TGTGCCAGCAGCTTAGACAGTCCCTACGAGCAGTACTTC. Its translation is CASSLDSPYEQYF. The complete variable domain, with remaining parts taken from reference TRBV7-9 and TRBJ2-7, reads DTGVSQNPRHKITKRGQNVTFRCDPISEHNRLYWYRQTLGQGPEFLTYFQNEAQLEKSRLLSDRFSAERPKGSFSTLEIQRTEQGDSAMYLCASSLDSPYEQYFGPGTRLTVT.

CDR3 in DNA: TGTGCCAGCAGCTTGTCAACAGGTTCCTACGAGCAGTACTTC. As protein: CASSLSTGSYEQYF. J is TRBJ2-7 and V is TRBV5-4; maybe TRBD1 (5 bases). Germline lookup yields CDR1 SGHNT and CDR2 YYREEE (reference sequence). This CDR3 is 14 amino acids long. Between the trimmed V and J ends, which lost 1 base and 1 base, there was a span of 9 bases.

This chain joins TRBV6-5 and TRBJ1-1, with 11 bases fitting TRBD1. Germline values: CDR1 MNHEY, CDR2 SVGAGI. The CDR3 sequence is 16 residues long. With 0 bases clipped from V and 4 bases from J, the junction kept 4 bases outside the gene matches. The CDR3 sequence: CASSYSPGQGGTEAFF. As DNA, the CDR3 is TGTGCCAGCAGTTACTCGCCGGGACAGGGGGGCACTGAAGCTTTCTTT.

This chain uses TRBV6-6 with TRBJ1-5; a weak D match, TRBD1 (5 bases). In germline, CDR1 is MNHNY, CDR2 SVGAGI (reference sequence). Trimming removed 7 bases from V and 7 bases from J, with 14 bases in between. This CDR3 is 13 amino acids long. The CDR3 DNA reads as TGTGCCAGCATTATCAGGGTTGGACAGCCCCAGCATTTT. It specifies CASIIRVGQPQHF.

This clone was found once. Other nucleotide sequences in the sample specify the same CDR3. The chain joins TRBV29-1 to TRBJ2-2; D not resolved. Trimming removed 7 bases from V and 4 bases from J, with 7 bases in between. The CDR3 has 11 residues. From germline, CDR1 is SQVTM and CDR2 ANQGSEA. The DNA of the CDR3 is TGCAGCGGTTCTAGCACCGGGGAGCTGTTTTTT. Amino acids: CSGSSTGELFF.

This clone came up a few times. The V call is TRBV2, the J call TRBJ2-2; 10 nucleotides agree with TRBD1. V trimming: 8 bases; J trimming: 7 bases; junction bases outside the gene matches: 7. Germline values: CDR1 SNHLY, CDR2 FYNNEI. The CDR3 consists of 14 residues. The CDR3 sequence is CASSGTGVDGELFF. CDR3 bases: TGTGCCAGCTCCGGGACAGGGGTTGACGGGGAGCTGTTTTTT.

J is TRBJ2-5 and V is TRBV7-8; 9 bases line up with TRBD1. V dropped 6 bases and J dropped 3; count of bases not matched to a gene: 5. The CDR3 runs to 14 residues. Germline-derived CDR1 and CDR2 are SGHVS and FQNEAQ. The CDR3 coding sequence is TGTGCCAGCAGTCGTACAGGGGGCGAAGAGACCCAGTACTTC. This translates into CASSRTGGEETQYF.

The V and J genes are TRBV5-1 and TRBJ2-7; perhaps TRBD2 as D (6 bases). Trimming took off 4 bases at V and 2 bases at J, with 16 bases between the two ends. The CDR3 totals 15 residues. The germline CDR1 and CDR2 sequences are SGHRS and YFSETQ. CDR3 nucleotides: TGCGCCAGCAGCCACTCCGGGCCGGGGGCCTACGAGCAGTACTTC. This codes for CASSHSGPGAYEQYF.